This T cell receptor beta chain derives from a study of cytomegalovirus exposure and HLA in healthy donors (dated by TCRdb to the late 2010s). Regarding the complete study: The roughly 670 repertoires of the first cohort and the 110 or so validation repertoires were produced on the same platform, according to a later analysis. The study aimed to test whether signatures of past pathogen exposure could be identified by cataloging public T cell receptors. Besides the first cohort of roughly 660 subjects, a separate validation cohort made up of 120 different subjects was used. The study combined high-throughput TCR immunosequencing, statistical association of individual TCRs with disease status, and machine learning to predict cytomegalovirus infection status. The paper as a whole reports these results and caveats: Most TCR sequences were seen in very few donors, while some public TCRs were found in many individuals. A later analysis lacked HLA typing for the validation cohort, so it scored co-occurrence in that cohort across all 120 or so repertoires. According to the authors, the approach could potentially be generalized to other disease states and immunological phenotypes. In the study, 164 TCR beta chains were listed as associated with cytomegalovirus. In a later analysis, TCRs clustered in the first cohort were found to also tend to co-occur in the roughly 130 validation repertoires, with about 94% of cluster scores above 0. In vitro tests confirmed that a few of the cytomegalovirus-associated TCR beta chains recognize cytomegalovirus antigens. In both the original and validation cohorts, the classifier was reported to diagnose cytomegalovirus status with high specificity and sensitivity.

A remark on this clone: The antigen it binds to is not known. No base-level quality is on record; no much larger clone is a single base apart.

Library preparation was by the immunoSEQ multiplex PCR assay. On the authors' methods: A statistical classification framework was built to diagnose cytomegalovirus status from the catalog of TCR beta chain sequences. TCRdb took over this immuneACCESS table, retaining in-frame rearrangements with V and J assigned. Such tables are incomplete; in checked studies, under half of the missing clones stem from an unresolved V gene, and the remainder is unexplained. Clone size and the V and J calls come from that table; the DNA yielded D and trimming. Here the sample has about 140,000 clones; roughly 87% occur a single time. The ten largest clones take up 4.5% of the sample. Separate from the approximately 730-subject first cohort, the validation cohort of 90 to 150 subjects was the group to which the donors belonged. Clipping removes 5 bases from V and 5 bases from J, with 12 as the unmatched junction base count. Looking up the germline V gene yields CDR1 MGHRA and CDR2 YSYEKL. From the cysteine up to the phenylalanine, the CDR3 has a length of 17 residues. The kept DNA is CDR3 alone, 51 bases in frame from the first base.

Rearrangement joined TRBV4-1 to TRBJ1-5; 10 nucleotides in the junction match TRBD1. This TCR came from a man aged 18 to 29 in good health and CMV-seropositive. The sequenced sample was PBMCs. The bases read TGCGCCAGCAGCTACGGTCCAGGGACAGGGGTTTATCAGCCCCAGCATTTT. Its protein product is CASSYGPGTGVYQPQHF.